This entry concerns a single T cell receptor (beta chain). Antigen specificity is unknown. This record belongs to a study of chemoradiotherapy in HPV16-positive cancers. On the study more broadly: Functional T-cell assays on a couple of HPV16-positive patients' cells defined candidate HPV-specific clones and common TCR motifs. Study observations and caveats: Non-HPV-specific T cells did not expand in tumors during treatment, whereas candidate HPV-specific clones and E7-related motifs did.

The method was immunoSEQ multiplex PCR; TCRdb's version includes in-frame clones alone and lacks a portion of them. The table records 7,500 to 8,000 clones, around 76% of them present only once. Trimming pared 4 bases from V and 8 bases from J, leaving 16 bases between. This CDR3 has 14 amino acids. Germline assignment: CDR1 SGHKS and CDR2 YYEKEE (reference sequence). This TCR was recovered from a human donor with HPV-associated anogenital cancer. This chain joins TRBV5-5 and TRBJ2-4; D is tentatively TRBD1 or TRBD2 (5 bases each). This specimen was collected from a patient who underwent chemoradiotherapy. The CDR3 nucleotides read TGTGCCAGCAGCCCCCCCGGGTTGGGGGACATTCAGTACTTC. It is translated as CASSPPGLGDIQYF.